Below, 20 T cell receptor beta chains from the same sample are listed, as sequenced in a study of cytomegalovirus exposure and HLA in healthy donors. 13 Jbeta primers and 60 Vbeta primers were used for the PCR. The repertoire was sequenced with immunoSEQ multiplex PCR; TCRdb's copy has only in-frame clones and lacks some. The sample carries 180,000 or so clones, 70% to 90% recorded once. The sequenced sample consisted of PBMCs. The source of these receptors is a man aged 18 to 29 in good health and CMV-seropositive.

The chain recombines TRBV6-6 with TRBJ1-3; D uncertain. CDR3 size: 14 residues. The V gene lost 6 bases and the J gene lost 1 base, with 10 bases spanning the gap. Germline CDR1 reads MNHNY; CDR2 reads SVGAGI (reference sequence). In DNA, the CDR3 is TGTGCCAGCAGCTCGTACAGATCTGGAAACACCATATATTTT. Protein product: CASSSYRSGNTIYF.

In this sample, this clone turned up a few times. The rearrangement uses TRBV27 and TRBJ1-1, with a possible D match to TRBD1 (6 bases). Germline loops: CDR1 MNHEY, CDR2 SMNVEV (reference sequence). Trimming shortened V by 2 bases and J by 10 bases, and 14 bases separated the two germline ends. The CDR3 consists of 13 residues. The CDR3 protein is CASSLRYGRGAFF. CDR3 bases: TGTGCCAGCAGTTTAAGGTATGGCAGGGGAGCTTTCTTT.

The V gene is TRBV19, the J gene TRBJ1-1; the D is unclear. This CDR3 is 18 amino acids long. The ends were cut back, 7 bases at V and 0 bases at J, with 24 bases in the middle. Germline loops: CDR1 LNHDA, CDR2 SQIVND (reference sequence). CDR3 region: CASIQKFVGSAMNTEAFF. DNA for the CDR3: TGTGCCAGTATCCAAAAGTTCGTAGGATCAGCGATGAACACTGAAGCTTTCTTT.

The chain carries TRBV9 and TRBJ2-2; D gene ambiguous. V was trimmed by 0 bases and J by 7 bases, leaving 10 bases between them. The CDR3 is 14 residues long. The V gene's germline CDR1 is SGDLS and CDR2 YYNGEE. The CDR3 spells CASSVDRLDGELFF. The CDR3 nucleotides read TGTGCCAGCAGCGTAGATCGTCTAGACGGGGAGCTGTTTTTT.

The V call is TRBV30, the J call TRBJ1-5; TRBD1 is a possible D gene (5 bases). The CDR3 consists of 15 residues. CDR1 GTSNPN and CDR2 SVGIG come from the germline V gene (reference sequence). V lost 3 bases, J lost 8 bases, and 20 bases lay in between. CDR3 loop: CAWSPRGRRREPQHF. CDR3 nucleotides: TGTGCCTGGAGCCCTAGGGGCAGGAGAAGGGAGCCCCAGCATTTT.

This chain joins TRBV25-1 and TRBJ2-2; D is unresolved. Germline V gene lookup returns CDR1 MGHDK and CDR2 SYGVNS. The CDR3 is 15 residues long. Trimming pared 2 bases from V and 3 bases from J, leaving 10 bases between. DNA for the CDR3: TGTGCCAGCAGTGAAAATAGCTTCGACACCGGGGAGCTGTTTTTT. Its translation: CASSENSFDTGELFF.

The genes are TRBV9 and TRBJ1-5; maybe TRBD1 (6 bases). With 0 bases removed from V and 3 bases from J, the gap between germline ends came to 10 bases. The CDR3 loop spans 15 amino acids. Germline V gene sequence: CDR1 SGDLS, CDR2 YYNGEE. This CDR3 is CASSVGGGPNQPQHF. Written as DNA, the CDR3 is TGTGCCAGCAGCGTAGGAGGGGGACCCAATCAGCCCCAGCATTTT.

The chain carries TRBV7-8 and TRBJ1-2; 8 bases fit TRBD1. The germline gives CDR1 SGHVS, CDR2 FQNEAQ. The CDR3 sequence is 17 residues long. Germline trimming cut 4 bases from V and 8 bases from J; bases unmatched to any gene: 18. CDR3 protein: CASSSNGGTGRFGGYTF. For the CDR3, the DNA is TGTGCCAGCAGCTCAAATGGAGGGACAGGACGGTTTGGCGGCTACACCTTC. Complete variable domain (other parts from reference TRBV7-8 and TRBJ1-2): GAGVSQSPRYKVAKRGQDVALRCDPISGHVSLFWYQQALGQGPEFLTYFQNEAQLDKSGLPSDRFFAERPEGSVSTLKIQRTQQEDSAVYLCASSSNGGTGRFGGYTFGSGTRLTVV.

V and J are TRBV11-2 and TRBJ2-2, with D perhaps matching TRBD1 (6 bases). Trimming shortened V by 1 base and J by 2 bases, and 11 bases separated the two germline ends. This CDR3 is 16 amino acids long. Per the germline V gene, CDR1 is SGHAT and CDR2 is FQNNGV. CDR3 residues: CASSLGNRVNTGELFF. The CDR3 DNA sequence: TGTGCCAGCAGCTTAGGGAACAGGGTAAACACCGGGGAGCTGTTTTTT.

The chain couples TRBV7-8 to TRBJ1-6, with TRBD1 as a possible D gene (5 bases). The CDR3 runs 14 residues. The germline gives CDR1 SGHVS, CDR2 FQNEAQ. Trimming cost V 1 base and J 14 bases, with 15 bases left between them. The CDR3 sequence: CASSLGPTTRALHF. The CDR3 bases are TGTGCCAGCAGCTTAGGACCCACCACCAGGGCCCTCCACTTT.

The chain is built from TRBV5-1 and TRBJ2-3; TRBD2 matches at 7 bases. CDR1 is SGHRS, CDR2 YFSETQ, per germline. This CDR3 spans 16 amino acids. The junction had 12 bases not matched to a gene; V was cut back by 6 bases and J by 2 bases. The CDR3 DNA reads as TGCGCCAGCATGGGTGTACTAGCGTCACCCACAGATACGCAGTATTTT. Protein: CASMGVLASPTDTQYF.

V gene TRBV12-5 combines with J gene TRBJ1-4; D is unresolved. The CDR3 runs 19 residues. The V end lost 0 bases, the J end lost 0 bases, and 17 bases lay between the germline ends. The germline gives CDR1 LGHNT, CDR2 FRNRAP. Here the CDR3 reads CASGLVLMRELPTNEKLFF. The CDR3 DNA reads as TGTGCTAGTGGTTTGGTACTGATGAGGGAGCTCCCAACTAATGAAAAACTGTTTTTT.

The chain joins TRBV2 to TRBJ1-5, with 8 bases lining up with TRBD1. The CDR3 loop spans 15 amino acids. Germline V gives CDR1 SNHLY, CDR2 FYNNEI. The junction had 10 bases not matched to a gene; V was cut back by 6 bases and J by 6 bases. The CDR3 spells CASRKEQGVFQPQHF. CDR3 sequence (DNA): TGTGCCAGCAGAAAAGAACAGGGGGTTTTTCAGCCCCAGCATTTT.

The chain joins TRBV7-9 to TRBJ2-1; 11 bases line up with TRBD1. Germline V CDR1 and CDR2: SEHNR, FQNEAQ (reference sequence). With 5 bases clipped from V and 2 bases from J, the junction kept 11 bases outside the gene matches. CDR3 size: 18 residues. CDR3 region: CASSPTTGTGGPYNEQFF. CDR3 bases: TGTGCCAGCAGCCCGACTACAGGGACAGGGGGTCCCTACAATGAGCAGTTCTTC.

This chain links TRBV5-1 with TRBJ1-1; D is ambiguous. Trimming took 4 bases from V and 5 from J, leaving 9 bases between them. Germline-derived CDR1 and CDR2 are SGHRS and YFSETQ. The CDR3 sequence is 12 residues long. The CDR3 is CASSVPGTEAFF. DNA for the CDR3: TGCGCCAGCAGCGTTCCGGGAACTGAAGCTTTCTTT.

This clone has more than one count but fewer than ten. The V call is TRBV16, the J call TRBJ1-1; D not resolved. Germline V lookup: CDR1 KGHSY, CDR2 FQNENV. This CDR3 is built from 14 residues. Trimming cost V 4 bases and J 1 base, with 10 bases left between them. As DNA, the CDR3 is TGTGCCAGCAGCCCCCTTAGTGGGAACACTGAAGCTTTCTTT. Encoded protein: CASSPLSGNTEAFF.

This sequence joins TRBV7-9 and TRBJ2-2, with 9 nucleotides matching TRBD1. V trimming: 5 bases; J trimming: 4 bases; junction bases outside the gene matches: 5. CDR1 and CDR2 from the germline V gene are SEHNR and FQNEAQ (reference sequence). The CDR3 runs to 15 residues. The CDR3 region is CASSPGTGITGELFF. CDR3 coding DNA: TGTGCCAGCAGCCCCGGGACAGGGATCACCGGGGAGCTGTTTTTT.

This chain connects TRBV11-2 to TRBJ1-2; a possible D gene is TRBD1 (6 bases). Trimming shortened V by 5 bases and J by 2 bases, and 15 bases separated the two germline ends. Germline V lookup: CDR1 SGHAT, CDR2 FQNNGV. The CDR3 spans 15 residues. DNA of the CDR3: TGTGCCAGCAGCCCCGGGGGGGCGGCGAACTATGGCTACACCTTC. Translating gives CASSPGGAANYGYTF.

This chain joins TRBV4-1 and TRBJ1-1; 7 bases map to TRBD1. Germline V lookup: CDR1 MGHRA, CDR2 YSYEKL. With V trimmed by 8 bases and J by 3 bases, 12 bases remained unmatched. The CDR3 contains 15 residues. CDR3 loop: CASRNVQGRYTEAFF. The CDR3 bases are TGCGCCAGCCGGAACGTACAGGGGAGGTACACTGAAGCTTTCTTT.

The chain joins TRBV4-1 to TRBJ2-2; 7 bases are a match to TRBD1. Germline V gene sequence: CDR1 MGHRA, CDR2 YSYEKL. The V gene end was trimmed by 1 base and the J gene end by 4 bases; junction bases not matched to a gene: 9. The CDR3 sequence is 17 residues long. The CDR3 DNA follows: TGCGCCAGCAGCCAAGTGACAGGGCTTGTGGGCACCGGGGAGCTGTTTTTT. Protein: CASSQVTGLVGTGELFF.